Shown below are 7 T cell receptor beta chains from a single sample sequenced in a study of T cell responses to AZD1222 COVID-19 vaccine. TCRdb's table, derived via immunoSEQ multiplex PCR, lists solely in-frame clones and lacks some. The data contain about 130,000 clones, around 90% of them singletons. The sample was peripheral blood, taken on day 0 of AZD1222 vaccination. All receptors derive from an adult in good health.

The rearrangement uses TRBV3-1 (or the pseudogene TRBV3-2) and TRBJ1-2, with 9 bases aligning to TRBD1. The CDR3 contains 16 residues. J gave up 7 bases and V 3 bases, and 12 bases lay outside the gene matches. Looked up from germline, CDR1 is LGHDT and CDR2 is YNNKEL (reference sequence). This chain's CDR3 is CASSHVPSDRGIGYTF. DNA of the CDR3: TGTGCCAGCAGCCACGTCCCCTCGGACAGGGGAATTGGCTACACCTTC.

This chain links TRBV27 with TRBJ2-6; D is unclear. Germline V gene data show CDR1 as MNHEY and CDR2 as SMNVEV (reference sequence). Trimming pared 5 bases from V and 0 bases from J, leaving 8 bases between. The CDR3 has 15 amino acids. The CDR3: CASSGWSSGANVLTF. The CDR3 region has the DNA TGTGCCAGCAGTGGATGGAGCTCTGGGGCCAACGTCCTGACTTTC. Complete variable domain (other parts from reference TRBV27 and TRBJ2-6): EAQVTQNPRYLITVTGKKLTVTCSQNMNHEYMSWYRQDPGLGLRQIYYSMNVEVTDKGDVPEGYKVSRKEKRNFPLILESPSPNQTSLYFCASSGWSSGANVLTFGAGSRLTVL.

This chain uses TRBV19 with TRBJ1-1, with D unresolved. The CDR3 runs 15 residues. Per germline, CDR1 LNHDA and CDR2 SQIVND (reference sequence). With 2 bases removed from V and 1 base from J, the gap between germline ends came to 11 bases. The CDR3 here is CASSIFGWGNTEAFF. The CDR3 DNA follows: TGTGCCAGTAGTATATTCGGTTGGGGGAACACTGAAGCTTTCTTT.

The rearrangement uses TRBV27 and TRBJ2-5, with D tentatively TRBD2 (5 bases). CDR3 length: 15 amino acids. V was cut by 4 bases and J by 2 bases, with 14 bases left in between. CDR1 is MNHEY and CDR2 is SMNVEV in the germline V gene (reference sequence). The CDR3 protein is CASSSIKGDQETQYF. CDR3 in DNA: TGTGCCAGCAGTTCAATCAAGGGAGATCAAGAGACCCAGTACTTC.

This rearrangement joins TRBV30 to TRBJ2-5; weak D call: TRBD2 (5 bases). This CDR3 region has 13 residues. CDR1 and CDR2 (germline): GTSNPN, SVGIG (reference sequence). The ends were cut back, 0 bases at V and 4 bases at J, with 9 bases in the middle. This CDR3 is CAWSVRAAETQYF. Written as DNA, the CDR3 is TGTGCCTGGAGTGTGAGGGCTGCAGAGACCCAGTACTTC.

This chain links TRBV3-1 (or the pseudogene TRBV3-2) with TRBJ1-2; 10 bases map to TRBD1. The CDR3 contains 14 residues. Germline values: CDR1 LGHDT, CDR2 YNNKEL (reference sequence). J was trimmed by 6 bases and V by 1 base; bases with no gene match: 2. CDR3 amino acids: CASSQGTGGNGYTF. The CDR3 nucleotides read TGTGCCAGCAGCCAAGGGACAGGGGGTAATGGCTACACCTTC.

The V and J genes are TRBV11-2 and TRBJ2-1; TRBD2 matches at 8 bases. This CDR3 is built from 15 residues. Losses at the gene ends were 5 bases for V and 7 bases for J; bases not matched to a gene: 10. Germline CDR1 is SGHAT and CDR2 is FQNNGV. The CDR3 DNA reads TGTGCCAGCAGCGAGGACATAGCGGGGTTTAATGAGCAGTTCTTC. Amino acids: CASSEDIAGFNEQFF.